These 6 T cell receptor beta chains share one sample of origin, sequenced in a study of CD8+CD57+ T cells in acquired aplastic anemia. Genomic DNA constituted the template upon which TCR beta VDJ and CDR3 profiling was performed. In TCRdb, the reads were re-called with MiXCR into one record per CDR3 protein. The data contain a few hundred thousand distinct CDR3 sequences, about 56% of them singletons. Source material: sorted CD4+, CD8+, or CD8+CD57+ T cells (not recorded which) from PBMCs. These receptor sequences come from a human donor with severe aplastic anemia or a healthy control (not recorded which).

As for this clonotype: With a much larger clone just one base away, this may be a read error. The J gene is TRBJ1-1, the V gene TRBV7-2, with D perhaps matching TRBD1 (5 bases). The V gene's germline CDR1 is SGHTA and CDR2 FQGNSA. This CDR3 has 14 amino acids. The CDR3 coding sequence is TGTGCCAACAGCGCCGGACGGACAAACACTGAAGCTTTCTTT. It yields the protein CANSAGRTNTEAFF. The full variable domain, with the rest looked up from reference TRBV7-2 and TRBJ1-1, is GAGVSQSPSNKVTEKGKDVELRCDPISGHTALYWYRQSLGQGLEFLIYFQGNSAPDKSGLPSDRFSAERTGGSVSTLTIQRTQQEDSAVYLCANSAGRTNTEAFFGQGTRLTVV.

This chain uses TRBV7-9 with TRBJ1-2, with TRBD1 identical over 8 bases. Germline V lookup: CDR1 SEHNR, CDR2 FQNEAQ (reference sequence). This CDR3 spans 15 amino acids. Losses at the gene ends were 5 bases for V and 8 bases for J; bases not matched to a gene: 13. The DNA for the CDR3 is TGTGCCAGCAGCCCTCGCACAGGGGGGGGTGAAGGCTACACCTTC. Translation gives CASSPRTGGGEGYTF.

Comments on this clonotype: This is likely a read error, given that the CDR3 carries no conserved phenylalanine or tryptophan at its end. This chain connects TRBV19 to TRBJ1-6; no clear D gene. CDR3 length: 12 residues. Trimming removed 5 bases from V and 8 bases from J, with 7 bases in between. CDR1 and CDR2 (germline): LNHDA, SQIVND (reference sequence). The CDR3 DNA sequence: TGTGCCAGTAGTCGGCAGGATTCACCCCTCCACGTT. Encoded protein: CASSRQDSPLHV.

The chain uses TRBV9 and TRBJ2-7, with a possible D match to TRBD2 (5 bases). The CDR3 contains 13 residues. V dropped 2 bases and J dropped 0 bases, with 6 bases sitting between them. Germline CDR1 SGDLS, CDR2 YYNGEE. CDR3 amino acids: CASSVGSSYEQYF. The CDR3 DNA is TGTGCCAGCAGCGTGGGGAGCTCCTACGAGCAGTACTTC.

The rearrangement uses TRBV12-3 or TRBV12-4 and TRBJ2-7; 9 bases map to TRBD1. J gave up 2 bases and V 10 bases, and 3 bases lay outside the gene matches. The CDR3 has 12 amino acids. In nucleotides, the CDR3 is TGTGCCACCGGGACAGGGCCCTACGAGCAGTACTTC. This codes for CATGTGPYEQYF.

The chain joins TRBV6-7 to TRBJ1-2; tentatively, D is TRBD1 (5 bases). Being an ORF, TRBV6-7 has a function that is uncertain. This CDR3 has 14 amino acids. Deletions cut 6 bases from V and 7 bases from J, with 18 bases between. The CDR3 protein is CASRPGTEGRGYTF. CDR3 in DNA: TGTGCCAGCAGGCCCGGGACCGAGGGCCGTGGCTACACCTTC.